This T cell receptor (beta chain) was sequenced during a study of blood T cell repertoires in COVID-19. Germline-derived CDR1 and CDR2 are MNHEY and SVGAGI. Unmatched junction bases numbered 8, after V lost 6 bases and J lost 4 bases. The CDR3 consists of 14 residues. TCRdb's copy holds only in-frame clones and misses some; the assay was immunoSEQ multiplex PCR. The sample lists more than 65,000 clones; 82% were seen once. V is TRBV6-5 and J is TRBJ2-5, with 7 bases aligning to TRBD2. Sequenced input: peripheral blood. This TCR came from a human donor in a cohort sampled during active COVID-19. CDR3 DNA sequence: TGTGCCAGCAGGAATAAACTAGCGACAGAGACCCAGTACTTC. It specifies CASRNKLATETQYF.